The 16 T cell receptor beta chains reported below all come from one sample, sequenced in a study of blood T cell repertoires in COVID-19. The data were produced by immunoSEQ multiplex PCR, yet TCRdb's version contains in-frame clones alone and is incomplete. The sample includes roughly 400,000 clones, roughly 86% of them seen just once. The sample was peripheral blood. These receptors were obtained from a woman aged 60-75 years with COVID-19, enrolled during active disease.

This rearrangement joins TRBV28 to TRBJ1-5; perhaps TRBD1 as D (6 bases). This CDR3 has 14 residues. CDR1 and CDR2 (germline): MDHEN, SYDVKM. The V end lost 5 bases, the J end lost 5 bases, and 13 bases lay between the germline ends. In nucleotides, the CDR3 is TGTGCCAGCAGTATCCCCAGGGGATATCAGCCCCAGCATTTT. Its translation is CASSIPRGYQPQHF.

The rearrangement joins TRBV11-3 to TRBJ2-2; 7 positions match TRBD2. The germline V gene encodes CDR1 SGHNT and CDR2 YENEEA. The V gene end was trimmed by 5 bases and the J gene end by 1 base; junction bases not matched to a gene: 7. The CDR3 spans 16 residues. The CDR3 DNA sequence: TGTGCCAGCAGCCCCGGGGAGCGGGGGAACACCGGGGAGCTGTTTTTT. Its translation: CASSPGERGNTGELFF.

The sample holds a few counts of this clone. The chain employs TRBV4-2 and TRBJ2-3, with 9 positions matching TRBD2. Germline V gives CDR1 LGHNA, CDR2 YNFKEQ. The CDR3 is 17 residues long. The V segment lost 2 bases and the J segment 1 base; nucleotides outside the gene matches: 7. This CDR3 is CASSQSGTSLGTDTQYF. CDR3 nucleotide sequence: TGTGCCAGCAGCCAATCCGGGACTAGCTTAGGCACAGATACGCAGTATTTT.

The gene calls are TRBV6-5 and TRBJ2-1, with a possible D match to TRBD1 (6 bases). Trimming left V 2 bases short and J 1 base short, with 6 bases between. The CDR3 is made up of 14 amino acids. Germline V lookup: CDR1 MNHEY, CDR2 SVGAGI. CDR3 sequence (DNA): TGTGCCAGCAGTTACGGACAGTCCTACAATGAGCAGTTCTTC. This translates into CASSYGQSYNEQFF.

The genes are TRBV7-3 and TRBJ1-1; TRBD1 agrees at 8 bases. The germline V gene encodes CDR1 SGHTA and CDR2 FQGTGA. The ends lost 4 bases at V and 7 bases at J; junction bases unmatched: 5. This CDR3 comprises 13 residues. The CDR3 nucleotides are TGTGCCAGCAGCTCAGACAGGGGTGGTGAAGCTTTCTTT. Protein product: CASSSDRGGEAFF. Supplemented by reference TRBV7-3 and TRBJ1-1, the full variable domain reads GAGVSQTPSNKVTEKGKYVELRCDPISGHTALYWYRQSLGQGPEFLIYFQGTGAADDSGLPNDRFFAVRPEGSVSTLKIQRTERGDSAVYLCASSSDRGGEAFFGQGTRLTVV.

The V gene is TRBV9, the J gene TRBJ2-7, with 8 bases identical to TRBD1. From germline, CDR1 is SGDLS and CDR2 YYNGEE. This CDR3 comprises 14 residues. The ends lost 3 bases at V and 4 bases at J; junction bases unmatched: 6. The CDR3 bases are TGTGCCAGCAGCGCCGGACAGGGATTGTACGAGCAGTACTTC. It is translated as CASSAGQGLYEQYF. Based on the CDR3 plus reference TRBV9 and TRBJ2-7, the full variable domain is DSGVTQTPKHLITATGQRVTLRCSPRSGDLSVYWYQQSLDQGLQFLIQYYNGEERAKGNILERFSAQQFPDLHSELNLSSLELGDSALYFCASSAGQGLYEQYFGPGTRLTVT.

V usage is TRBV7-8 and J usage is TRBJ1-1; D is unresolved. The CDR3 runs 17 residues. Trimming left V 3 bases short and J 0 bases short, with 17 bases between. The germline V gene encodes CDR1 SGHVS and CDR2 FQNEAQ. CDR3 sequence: CASSFLGPGGMNTEAFF. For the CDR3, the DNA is TGTGCCAGCAGCTTCTTGGGTCCGGGAGGGATGAACACTGAAGCTTTCTTT.

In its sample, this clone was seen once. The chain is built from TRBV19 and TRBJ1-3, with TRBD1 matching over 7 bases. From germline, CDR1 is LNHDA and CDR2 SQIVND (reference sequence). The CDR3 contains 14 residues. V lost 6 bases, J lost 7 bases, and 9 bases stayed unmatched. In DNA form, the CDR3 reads TGTGCCAGTAGCACTAGGACAGGACGGAACACCATATATTTT. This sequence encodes CASSTRTGRNTIYF.

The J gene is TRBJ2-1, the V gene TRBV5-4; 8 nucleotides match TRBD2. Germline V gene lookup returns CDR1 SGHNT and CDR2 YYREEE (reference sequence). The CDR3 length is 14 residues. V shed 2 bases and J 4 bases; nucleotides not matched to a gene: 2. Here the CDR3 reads CASSFPSGYNEQFF. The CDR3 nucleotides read TGTGCCAGCAGCTTCCCTAGCGGGTACAATGAGCAGTTCTTC.

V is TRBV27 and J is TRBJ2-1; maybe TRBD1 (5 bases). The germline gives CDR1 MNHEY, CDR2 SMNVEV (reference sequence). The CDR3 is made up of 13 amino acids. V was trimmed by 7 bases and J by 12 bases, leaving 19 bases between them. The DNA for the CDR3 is TGTGCCAGCACCGATTCTGTAGGGGAACTGCAGTTCTTC. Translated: CASTDSVGELQFF.

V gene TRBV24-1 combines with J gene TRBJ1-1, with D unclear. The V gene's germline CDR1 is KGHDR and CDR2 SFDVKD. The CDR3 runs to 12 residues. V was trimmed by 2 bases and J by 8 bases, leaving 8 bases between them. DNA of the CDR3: TGTGCCACCAGTGATTCCCTTGGCGAAGCTTTCTTT. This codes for CATSDSLGEAFF.

For the CDR3, the DNA is TGTGCCAGCAGCAGACAGGGGGCCTACGAGCAGTACTTC. As protein: CASSRQGAYEQYF. J is TRBJ2-7 and V is TRBV7-2, with TRBD1 matching 9 bases. V lost 5 bases and J lost 2; bases outside the gene matches: 1. Germline CDR1 reads SGHTA; CDR2 reads FQGNSA. CDR3 size: 13 residues.

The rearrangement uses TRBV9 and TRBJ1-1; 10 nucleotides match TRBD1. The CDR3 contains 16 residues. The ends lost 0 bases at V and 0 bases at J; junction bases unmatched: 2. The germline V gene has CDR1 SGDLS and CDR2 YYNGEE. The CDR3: CASSVGQGALNTEAFF. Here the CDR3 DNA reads TGTGCCAGCAGCGTAGGACAGGGGGCCTTGAACACTGAAGCTTTCTTT.

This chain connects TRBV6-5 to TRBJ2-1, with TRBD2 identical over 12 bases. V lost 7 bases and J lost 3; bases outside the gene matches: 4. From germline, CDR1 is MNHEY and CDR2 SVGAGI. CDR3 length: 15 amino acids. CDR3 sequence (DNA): TGTGCCAGCACCCGGACTAGCGGGGACTACAATGAGCAGTTCTTC. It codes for CASTRTSGDYNEQFF.

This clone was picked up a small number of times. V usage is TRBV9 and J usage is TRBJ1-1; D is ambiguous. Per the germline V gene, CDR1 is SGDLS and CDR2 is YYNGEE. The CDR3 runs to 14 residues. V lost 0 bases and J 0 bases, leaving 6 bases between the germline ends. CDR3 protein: CASSVAHMNTEAFF. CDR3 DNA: TGTGCCAGCAGCGTAGCCCACATGAACACTGAAGCTTTCTTT.

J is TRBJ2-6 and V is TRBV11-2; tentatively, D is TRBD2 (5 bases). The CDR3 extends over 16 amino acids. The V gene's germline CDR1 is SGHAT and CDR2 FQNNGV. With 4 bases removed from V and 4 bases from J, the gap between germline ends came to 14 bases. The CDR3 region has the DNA TGTGCCAGCAGCTCACCCCGGAGCGGCGGGGCCAACGTCCTGACTTTC. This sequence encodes CASSSPRSGGANVLTF. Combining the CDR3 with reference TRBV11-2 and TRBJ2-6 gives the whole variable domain EAGVAQSPRYKIIEKRQSVAFWCNPISGHATLYWYQQILGQGPKLLIQFQNNGVVDDSQLPKDRFSAERLKGVDSTLKIQPAKLEDSAVYLCASSSPRSGGANVLTFGAGSRLTVL.